A selection of T cell receptor beta chains follows, all from one sample in a study of T cells in Graves' hyperthyroidism and ophthalmopathy. In TCRdb, the multiplex PCR reads were re-called with MiXCR into one record per CDR3 protein. The table includes 500,000 to 800,000 distinct CDR3 sequences, roughly 15% detected once. Material: blood. The receptors come from a woman aged 45 to 65 with Graves' ophthalmopathy. The CDR3 runs from the conserved cysteine through the conserved F or W. A D gene is named only where the DNA matches it firmly. Some rows mark clone size as missing; the rest say once, few, many or name a class of expanded clone.

D gene	clone size	V gene	J gene	CDR3 protein	CDR3 DNA
-	few	TRBV10-3	TRBJ2-2	CAISVGPGKNTGELFF	TGTGCCATCAGTGTTGGGCCGGGGAAGAACACCGGGGAGCTGTTTTTT
-	few	TRBV6-5	TRBJ1-2	CASSYLTGENYGYTF	TGTGCCAGCAGTTACTTGACAGGAGAGAACTATGGCTACACCTTC
-	many	TRBV5-1	TRBJ2-3	CASSLVSGISTDTQYF	TGCGCCAGCAGCTTGGTTTCAGGGATTTCCACAGATACGCAGTATTTT
-	many	TRBV18	TRBJ2-1	CASSPPGPQFF	TGTGCCAGCTCACCACCGGGACCGCAGTTCTTC
TRBD2	many	TRBV5-8	TRBJ2-1	CASSWTSEIYNEQFF	TGTGCCAGCAGTTGGACTAGCGAGATATACAATGAGCAGTTCTTC
-	-	TRBV4-3	TRBJ2-1	CASSQAGVSSYNEQFF	TGCGCCAGCAGCCAAGCCGGCGTGAGCTCCTACAATGAGCAGTTCTTC
-	many	TRBV7-8	TRBJ1-1	CASSLARAAMNTEAFF	TGTGCCAGCAGCTTAGCGCGCGCAGCCATGAACACTGAAGCTTTCTTT
-	many	TRBV12-3/TRBV12-4	TRBJ1-5	CASRGGGPYSNQPQHF	TGTGCCAGCAGGGGAGGGGGGCCGTATAGCAATCAGCCCCAGCATTTT
TRBD1	-	TRBV6-1	TRBJ1-5	CASRTGGINQPQHF	TGTGCCAGCAGAACAGGGGGCATCAATCAGCCCCAGCATTTT
-	many	TRBV28	TRBJ2-3	CASSFQGPDTQYF	TGTGCCAGCAGTTTCCAGGGTCCAGATACGCAGTATTTT
-	-	TRBV4-3	TRBJ2-7	CASSQEAGPYKSYEQYF	TGCGCCAGCAGCCAAGAGGCGGGGCCCTACAAATCCTACGAGCAGTACTTC
TRBD2	-	TRBV6-1	TRBJ2-1	CASNRGRTSGMDEQFF	TGTGCCAGCAATAGGGGCCGGACTAGCGGGATGGATGAGCAGTTCTTC
TRBD2	many	TRBV28	TRBJ2-1	CASSFISGRADEQFF	TGTGCCAGCAGTTTTATAAGCGGGAGAGCCGATGAGCAGTTCTTC
-	few	TRBV14	TRBJ1-2	CASNPGGNFAYGYTF	TGTGCCAGCAACCCCGGAGGAAACTTTGCGTATGGCTACACCTTC
TRBD2	few	TRBV7-3	TRBJ2-5	CASSLVAGKETQYF	TGTGCCAGCAGCTTGGTAGCGGGAAAAGAGACCCAGTACTTC
-	many	TRBV5-1	TRBJ2-1	CASSLGPSGYNEQFF	TGCGCCAGCAGCTTGGGGCCGTCAGGGTACAATGAGCAGTTCTTC
-	-	TRBV28	TRBJ2-2	CASRSLLAGELFF	TGTGCCAGCAGGAGCCTTTTGGCCGGGGAGCTGTTTTTT
TRBD1	many	TRBV20-1	TRBJ2-1	CSAPGQSYNEQFF	TGCAGTGCTCCGGGACAGAGCTACAATGAGCAGTTCTTC
TRBD1	many	TRBV28	TRBJ2-6	CASSLDRGPGANVLTF	TGTGCCAGCAGCCTCGACAGGGGGCCTGGGGCCAACGTCCTGACTTTC
TRBD1	-	TRBV19	TRBJ2-1	CASSVQGANEQFF	TGTGCCAGTAGTGTACAGGGGGCCAATGAGCAGTTCTTC
-	many	TRBV7-9	TRBJ2-7	CASSDPVSFSYEQYF	TGTGCCAGCAGCGATCCTGTGAGCTTCAGCTACGAGCAGTACTTC
TRBD1	-	TRBV4-3	TRBJ1-4	CASSQSTGAGEKLFF	TGCGCCAGCAGCCAATCGACAGGGGCGGGTGAAAAACTGTTTTTT
-	many	TRBV20-1	TRBJ2-3	CSADEGSGDTQYF	TGCAGTGCGGACGAAGGGAGCGGAGATACGCAGTATTTT
-	-	TRBV24-1	TRBJ1-5	CATSDPGLNQPQHF	TGTGCCACCAGTGATCCGGGCCTCAATCAGCCCCAGCATTTT
-	many	TRBV12-3/TRBV12-4	TRBJ1-5	CASSLTDSSNQPQHF	TGTGCCAGCAGTTTAACCGACAGTAGCAATCAGCCCCAGCATTTT
-	many	TRBV9	TRBJ2-7	CASSVNTGLYEQYF	TGTGCCAGCAGCGTAAACACAGGGCTCTACGAGCAGTACTTC
TRBD1	many	TRBV15	TRBJ2-7	CATSPGTGGLYEQYF	TGTGCCACCAGCCCCGGGACAGGGGGCTTGTACGAGCAGTACTTC
-	many	TRBV7-8	TRBJ2-6	CASSLVGGWGANVLTF	TGTGCCAGCAGCTTAGTTGGCGGATGGGGGGCCAACGTCCTGACTTTC
TRBD2	few	TRBV4-1	TRBJ2-7	CASSHLTTGRESYEQYF	TGCGCCAGCAGCCACTTAACCACGGGGCGGGAGTCCTACGAGCAGTACTTC
TRBD2	-	TRBV6-2/TRBV6-3	TRBJ2-1	CAARGSGIDEQFF	TGTGCCGCGAGGGGTAGCGGGATCGATGAGCAGTTCTTC
TRBD2	many	TRBV12-3/TRBV12-4	TRBJ2-3	CASRTGTNTDTQYF	TGTGCCAGCAGAACCGGGACTAACACAGATACGCAGTATTTT
-	many	TRBV12-3/TRBV12-4	TRBJ2-5	CASSLGRKETQYF	TGTGCCAGCAGTTTGGGCAGAAAAGAGACCCAGTACTTC
-	-	TRBV6-1	TRBJ1-3	CATETGIGVSGNTIYF	TGTGCCACAGAAACAGGGATAGGAGTCTCTGGAAACACCATATATTTT
-	few	TRBV6-6	TRBJ1-5	CASSYSGRGHAGNQPQHF	TGTGCCAGCAGTTACTCGGGAAGAGGGCACGCGGGGAATCAGCCCCAGCATTTT
TRBD2	-	TRBV6-2/TRBV6-3	TRBJ2-2	CASRAETSGSTGELFF	TGTGCCAGCAGGGCCGAGACTAGCGGGAGTACCGGGGAGCTGTTTTTT
TRBD1	once	TRBV10-3	TRBJ1-4	CAIRDRVTEKLFF	TGTGCCATCAGGGACAGGGTGACTGAAAAACTGTTTTTT
TRBD1	few	TRBV6-1	TRBJ1-3	CASGLRQGIVSGNTIYF	TGTGCCAGCGGCTTACGACAGGGCATAGTCTCTGGAAACACCATATATTTT
-	few	TRBV4-3	TRBJ2-3	CASSLHPFGATGTDTQYF	TGCGCCAGCAGCCTACATCCTTTTGGGGCTACCGGCACAGATACGCAGTATTTT
TRBD2	few	TRBV20-1	TRBJ2-1	CSASRPSGCNEQFF	TGCAGTGCTAGTAGGCCTAGCGGCTGCAATGAGCAGTTCTTC
-	many	TRBV2	TRBJ2-1	CASSKRNNNEQFF	TGTGCCAGCAGTAAACGTAACAACAATGAGCAGTTCTTC
TRBD2	few	TRBV7-2	TRBJ2-7	CASSFGASGRYEQYF	TGTGCCAGCAGCTTTGGGGCTAGCGGGAGGTACGAGCAGTACTTC
TRBD1	many	TRBV20-1	TRBJ1-1	CSTNQGEHTEAFF	TGCAGTACCAATCAGGGGGAGCACACTGAAGCTTTCTTT
TRBD2	-	TRBV12-5	TRBJ2-1	CASGLAGDDEQFF	TGTGCTAGTGGCTTAGCGGGAGACGATGAGCAGTTCTTC
TRBD2	many	TRBV7-2	TRBJ2-1	CASSYPGLAGTSYNEQFF	TGTGCCAGCAGCTACCCGGGACTAGCGGGAACATCCTACAATGAGCAGTTCTTC
-	few	TRBV12-3/TRBV12-4	TRBJ1-6	CASTHRNNSPLHF	TGTGCCAGCACCCACAGGAATAATTCACCCCTCCACTTT
-	many	TRBV11-2	TRBJ1-1	CASSSLRGNTEAFF	TGTGCCAGCAGCTCCCTAAGGGGGAACACTGAAGCTTTCTTT
-	many	TRBV6-2/TRBV6-3	TRBJ1-2	CASSYSSGGYTF	TGTGCCAGCAGTTATAGCAGTGGCGGCTACACCTTC
-	few	TRBV29-1	TRBJ2-1	CSVHDRRIYNEQFF	TGCAGCGTCCACGACAGAAGAATTTACAATGAGCAGTTCTTC
-	few	TRBV6-2/TRBV6-3	TRBJ2-5	CASSYSQTQYF	TGTGCCAGCAGTTATTCGCAGACCCAGTACTTC
-	many	TRBV28	TRBJ2-1	CASSDPGQTPPLFLDNEQFF	TGTGCCAGCAGTGATCCTGGGCAGACCCCCCCACTATTTTTGGACAATGAGCAGTTCTTC
-	many	TRBV2	TRBJ2-3	CASRVGLDSSTDTQYF	TGTGCCAGCAGGGTCGGGCTAGACTCCAGCACAGATACGCAGTATTTT
TRBD2	few	TRBV5-4	TRBJ2-1	CASSWLRGGSLHNEQFF	TGTGCCAGCAGCTGGCTCCGGGGCGGGAGCCTTCACAATGAGCAGTTCTTC
-	few	TRBV6-1	TRBJ2-1	CASSYGGFYYNEQFF	TGTGCCAGCAGTTACGGAGGGTTCTACTACAATGAGCAGTTCTTC
-	few	TRBV6-1	TRBJ1-2	CASSGSYGYTF	TGTGCCAGCAGTGGAAGCTATGGCTACACCTTC
TRBD1	-	TRBV12-3/TRBV12-4	TRBJ2-7	CASISSWGDRDEQYF	TGTGCCAGCATATCATCGTGGGGGGACAGGGACGAGCAGTACTTC